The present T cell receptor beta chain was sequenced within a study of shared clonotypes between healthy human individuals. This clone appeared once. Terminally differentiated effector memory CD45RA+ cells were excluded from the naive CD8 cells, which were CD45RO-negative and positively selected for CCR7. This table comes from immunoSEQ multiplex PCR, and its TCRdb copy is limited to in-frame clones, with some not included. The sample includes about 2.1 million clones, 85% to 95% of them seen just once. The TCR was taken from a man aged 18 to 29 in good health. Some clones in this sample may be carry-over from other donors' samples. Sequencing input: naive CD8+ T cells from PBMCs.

For the CDR3, the DNA is TGTGCCAGCAGTTCGGGTAGGGGACAGTCCTACGAGCAGTACTTC. Translation gives CASSSGRGQSYEQYF. The V and J genes are TRBV28 and TRBJ2-7, with 7 bases aligning to TRBD1. The length of the CDR3 is 15 residues. The junction had 7 bases not matched to a gene; V was cut back by 4 bases and J by 1 base. CDR1 and CDR2 (germline): MDHEN, SYDVKM.